This T cell receptor beta chain emerged from a study of a mutant IDH1 vaccine in newly diagnosed glioma. Study-wide context: In some groups vaccination began 4-6 weeks post-radiotherapy; others received it with temozolomide. Every participant had undergone radiotherapy, temozolomide, or both before, and most underwent both.

The CDR3 extends over 14 amino acids. V was shortened by 4 bases and J by 4 bases, with 14 bases between the two germline ends. CDR1 and CDR2 from the germline V gene are GTSNPN and SVGIG (reference sequence). TCRdb's copy holds only in-frame clones and misses some; the assay was immunoSEQ multiplex PCR. The table has 84,000 or so clones, roughly 77% seen once. To note about this clone: What it binds is unknown.

Noted time point: week 47, end of study. Every single dose of the vaccine, 300 ug of mutant IDH1 20-mer peptide, came with topical imiquimod. New WHO grade 3 or 4 astrocytomas that were IDH1-mutant and ATRX-lost occurred in the donors. This rearrangement joins TRBV30 to TRBJ1-5; maybe TRBD1 (6 bases). The receptor's source is a man aged 40-49 years with glioma. The material was PBMCs, obtained from a glioma patient whose treatment included an IDH1 peptide vaccine. CDR3 in DNA: TGTGCCTGGACCTCCTTCGGGACAAATCAGCCCCAGCATTTT. Amino acids: CAWTSFGTNQPQHF.